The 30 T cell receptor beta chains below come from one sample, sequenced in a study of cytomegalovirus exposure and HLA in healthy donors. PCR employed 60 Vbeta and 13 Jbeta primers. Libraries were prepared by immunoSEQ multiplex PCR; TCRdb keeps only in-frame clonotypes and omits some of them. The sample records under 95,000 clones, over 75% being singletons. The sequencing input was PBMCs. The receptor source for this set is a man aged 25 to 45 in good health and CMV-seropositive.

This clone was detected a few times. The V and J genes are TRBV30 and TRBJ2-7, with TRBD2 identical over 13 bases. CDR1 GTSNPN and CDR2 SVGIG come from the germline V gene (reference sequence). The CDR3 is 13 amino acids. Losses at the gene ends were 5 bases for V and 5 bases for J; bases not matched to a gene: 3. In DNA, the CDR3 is TGTGCCTGGGACGGGACTAGCGGGAACGAGCAGTACTTC. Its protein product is CAWDGTSGNEQYF.

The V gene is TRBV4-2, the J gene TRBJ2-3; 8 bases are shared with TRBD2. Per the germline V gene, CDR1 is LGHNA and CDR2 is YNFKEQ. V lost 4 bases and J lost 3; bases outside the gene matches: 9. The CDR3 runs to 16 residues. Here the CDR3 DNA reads TGTGCCAGCAGCCGAGTAACAGGGACTAGAACAGATACGCAGTATTTT. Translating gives CASSRVTGTRTDTQYF.

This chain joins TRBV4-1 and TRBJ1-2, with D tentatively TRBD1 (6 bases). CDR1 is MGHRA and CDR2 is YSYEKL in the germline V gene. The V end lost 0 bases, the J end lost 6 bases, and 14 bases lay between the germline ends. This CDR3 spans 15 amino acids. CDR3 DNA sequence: TGCGCCAGCAGCCAAGAGCCACAGGGTGGGGATGGCTACACCTTC. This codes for CASSQEPQGGDGYTF.

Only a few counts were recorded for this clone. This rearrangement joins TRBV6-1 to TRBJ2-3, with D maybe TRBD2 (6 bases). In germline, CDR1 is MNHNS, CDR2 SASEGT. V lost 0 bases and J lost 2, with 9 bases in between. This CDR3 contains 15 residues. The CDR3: CASSEAEGPTDTQYF. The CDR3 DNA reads TGTGCCAGCAGTGAAGCGGAGGGACCCACAGATACGCAGTATTTT.

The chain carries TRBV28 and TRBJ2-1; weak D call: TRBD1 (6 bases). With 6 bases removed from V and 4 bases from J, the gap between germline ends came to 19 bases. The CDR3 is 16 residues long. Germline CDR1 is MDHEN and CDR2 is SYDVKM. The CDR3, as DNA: TGTGCCAGCAGGGGGGCCGACAAACTAAATTACAATGAGCAGTTCTTC. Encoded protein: CASRGADKLNYNEQFF. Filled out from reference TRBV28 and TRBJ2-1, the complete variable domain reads DVKVTQSSRYLVKRTGEKVFLECVQDMDHENMFWYRQDPGLGLRLIYFSYDVKMKEKGDIPEGYSVSREKKERFSLILESASTNQTSMYLCASRGADKLNYNEQFFGPGTRLTVL.

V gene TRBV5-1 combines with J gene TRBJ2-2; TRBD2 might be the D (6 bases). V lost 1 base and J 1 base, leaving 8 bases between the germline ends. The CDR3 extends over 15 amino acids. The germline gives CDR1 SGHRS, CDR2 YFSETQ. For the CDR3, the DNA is TGCGCCAGCAGCTTGAGGGACTGGAACACCGGGGAGCTGTTTTTT. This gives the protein CASSLRDWNTGELFF.

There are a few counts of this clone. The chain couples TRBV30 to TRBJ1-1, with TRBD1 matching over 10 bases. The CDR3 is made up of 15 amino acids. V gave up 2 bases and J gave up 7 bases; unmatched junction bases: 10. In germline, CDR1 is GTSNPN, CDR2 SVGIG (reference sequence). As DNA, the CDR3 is TGTGCCTGGAGTTCTCCCGGGACAGGGGTAATTGAAGCTTTCTTT. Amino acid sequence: CAWSSPGTGVIEAFF.

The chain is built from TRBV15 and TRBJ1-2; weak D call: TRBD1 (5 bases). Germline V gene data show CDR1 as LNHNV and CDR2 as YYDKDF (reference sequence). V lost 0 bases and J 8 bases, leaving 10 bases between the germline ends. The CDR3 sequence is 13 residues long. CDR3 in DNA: TGTGCCACCAGCAGAGATAGGGGTTGGGGCTACACCTTC. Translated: CATSRDRGWGYTF.

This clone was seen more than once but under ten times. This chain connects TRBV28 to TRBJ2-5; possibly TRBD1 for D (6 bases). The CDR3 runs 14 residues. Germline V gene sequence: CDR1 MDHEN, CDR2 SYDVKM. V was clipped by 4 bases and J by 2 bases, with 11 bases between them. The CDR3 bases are TGTGCCAGCAGTTCCCCGGACAGACAAGAGACCCAGTACTTC. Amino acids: CASSSPDRQETQYF.

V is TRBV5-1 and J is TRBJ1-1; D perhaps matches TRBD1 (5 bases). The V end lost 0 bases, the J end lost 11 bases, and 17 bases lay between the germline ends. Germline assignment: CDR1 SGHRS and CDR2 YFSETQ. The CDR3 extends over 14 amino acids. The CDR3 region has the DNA TGCGCCAGCAGCTTGGAATGGCCTCAGGAGGGGGCTTTCTTT. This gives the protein CASSLEWPQEGAFF.

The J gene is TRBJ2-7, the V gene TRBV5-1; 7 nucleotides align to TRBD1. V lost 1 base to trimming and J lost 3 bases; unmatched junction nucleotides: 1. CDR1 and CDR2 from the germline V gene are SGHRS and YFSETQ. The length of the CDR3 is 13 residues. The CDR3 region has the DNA TGCGCCAGCAGCTTGAGGACAGGCTACGAGCAGTACTTC. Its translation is CASSLRTGYEQYF.

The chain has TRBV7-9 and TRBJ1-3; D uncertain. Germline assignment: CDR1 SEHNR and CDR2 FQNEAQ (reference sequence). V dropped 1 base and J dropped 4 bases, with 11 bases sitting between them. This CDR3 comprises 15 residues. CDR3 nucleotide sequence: TGTGCCAGCAGCTTAGAGGCGGATAAGGGAAACACCATATATTTT. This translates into CASSLEADKGNTIYF. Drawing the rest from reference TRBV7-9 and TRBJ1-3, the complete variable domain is DTGVSQNPRHKITKRGQNVTFRCDPISEHNRLYWYRQTLGQGPEFLTYFQNEAQLEKSRLLSDRFSAERPKGSFSTLEIQRTEQGDSAMYLCASSLEADKGNTIYFGEGSWLTVV.

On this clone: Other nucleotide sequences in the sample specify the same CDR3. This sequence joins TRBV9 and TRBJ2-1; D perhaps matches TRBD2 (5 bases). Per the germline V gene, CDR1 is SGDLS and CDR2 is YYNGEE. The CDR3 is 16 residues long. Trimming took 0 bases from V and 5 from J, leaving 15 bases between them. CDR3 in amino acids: CASSVDPRGRDNEQFF. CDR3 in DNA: TGTGCCAGCAGCGTAGATCCCCGGGGAAGGGACAATGAGCAGTTCTTC.

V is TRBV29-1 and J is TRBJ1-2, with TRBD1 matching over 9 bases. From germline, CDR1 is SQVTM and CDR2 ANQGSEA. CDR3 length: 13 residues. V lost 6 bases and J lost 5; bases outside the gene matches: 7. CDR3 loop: CSVLQGAGYGYTF. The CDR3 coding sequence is TGCAGCGTGTTACAGGGGGCAGGATATGGCTACACCTTC.

The CDR3 coding sequence is TGTGCCAGCAGCTTTGGTTCGACAGAGGATGAGCAGTTCTTC. Residues: CASSFGSTEDEQFF. The genes are TRBV7-8 and TRBJ2-1; D is possibly TRBD1 (5 bases). The V end was cut by 3 bases, the J end by 8 bases, with 14 bases between. The germline V gene encodes CDR1 SGHVS and CDR2 FQNEAQ. This CDR3 has 14 amino acids.

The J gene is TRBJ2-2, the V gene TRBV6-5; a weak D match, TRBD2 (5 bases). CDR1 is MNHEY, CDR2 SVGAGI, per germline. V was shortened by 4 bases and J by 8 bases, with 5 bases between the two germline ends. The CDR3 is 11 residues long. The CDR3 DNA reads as TGTGCCAGCAGTTCGGGGGGGGAGCTGTTTTTT. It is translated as CASSSGGELFF.

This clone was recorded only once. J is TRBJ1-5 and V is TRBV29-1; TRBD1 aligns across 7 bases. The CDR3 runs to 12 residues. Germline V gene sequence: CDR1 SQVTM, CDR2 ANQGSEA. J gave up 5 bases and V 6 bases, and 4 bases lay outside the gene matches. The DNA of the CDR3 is TGCAGCGTCGGAGGGGGCGATCAGCCCCAGCATTTT. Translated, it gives CSVGGGDQPQHF. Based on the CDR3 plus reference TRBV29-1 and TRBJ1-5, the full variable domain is SAVISQKPSRDICQRGTSLTIQCQVDSQVTMMFWYRQQPGQSLTLIATANQGSEATYESGFVIDKFPISRPNLTFSTLTVSNMSPEDSSIYLCSVGGGDQPQHFGDGTRLSIL.

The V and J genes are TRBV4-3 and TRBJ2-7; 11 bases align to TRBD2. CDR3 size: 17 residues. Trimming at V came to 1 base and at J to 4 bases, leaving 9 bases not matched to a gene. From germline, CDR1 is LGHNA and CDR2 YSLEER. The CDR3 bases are TGCGCCAGCAGCCAAGGGGATGAACTAGCGGGAGTTTACGAGCAGTACTTC. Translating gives CASSQGDELAGVYEQYF.

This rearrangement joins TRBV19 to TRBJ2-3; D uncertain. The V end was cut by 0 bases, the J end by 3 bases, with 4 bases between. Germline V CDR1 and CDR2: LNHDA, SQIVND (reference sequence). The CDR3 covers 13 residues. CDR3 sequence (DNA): TGTGCCAGTAGTATAGATCGTACAGATACGCAGTATTTT. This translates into CASSIDRTDTQYF.

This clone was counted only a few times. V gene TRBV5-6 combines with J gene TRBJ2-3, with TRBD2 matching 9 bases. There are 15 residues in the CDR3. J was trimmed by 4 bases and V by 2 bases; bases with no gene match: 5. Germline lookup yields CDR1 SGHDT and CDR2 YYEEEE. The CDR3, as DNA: TGTGCCAGCAGCTTTTTAGCGGGGGCGGCAGATACGCAGTATTTT. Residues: CASSFLAGAADTQYF.

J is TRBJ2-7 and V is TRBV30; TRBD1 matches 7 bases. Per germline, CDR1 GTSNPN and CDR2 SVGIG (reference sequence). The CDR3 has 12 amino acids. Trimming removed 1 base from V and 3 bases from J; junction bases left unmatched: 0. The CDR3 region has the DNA TGTGCCTGGAGTGCAGGGGGCTACGAGCAGTACTTC. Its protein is CAWSAGGYEQYF. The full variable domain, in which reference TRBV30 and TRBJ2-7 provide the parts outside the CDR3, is SQTIHQWPATLVQPVGSPLSLECTVEGTSNPNLYWYRQAAGRGLQLLFYSVGIGQISSEVPQNLSASRPQDRQFILSSKKLLLSDSGFYLCAWSAGGYEQYFGPGTRLTVT.

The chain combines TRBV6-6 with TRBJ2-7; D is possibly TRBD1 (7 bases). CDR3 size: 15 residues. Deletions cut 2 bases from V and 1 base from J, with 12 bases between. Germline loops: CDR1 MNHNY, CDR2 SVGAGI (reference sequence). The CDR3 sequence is CASSYLQGRSYEQYF. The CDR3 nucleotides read TGTGCCAGCAGTTACCTACAGGGGAGGTCCTACGAGCAGTACTTC.

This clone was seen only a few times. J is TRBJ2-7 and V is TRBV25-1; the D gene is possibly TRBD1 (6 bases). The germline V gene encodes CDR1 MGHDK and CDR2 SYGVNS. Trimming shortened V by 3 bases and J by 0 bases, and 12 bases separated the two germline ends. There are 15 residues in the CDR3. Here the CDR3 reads CASSDRQANSYEQYF. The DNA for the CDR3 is TGTGCCAGCAGTGACCGACAGGCCAACTCCTACGAGCAGTACTTC.

The CDR3 DNA reads TGTGCCAGCACCCCCCCGGGACTAGCGTCCAATGAGCAGTTCTTC. Its protein product is CASTPPGLASNEQFF. The chain recombines TRBV7-2 with TRBJ2-1, with 10 bases lining up with TRBD2. The V gene's germline CDR1 is SGHTA and CDR2 FQGNSA. The CDR3 covers 15 residues. Trimming took 7 bases from V and 6 from J; bases not matched to a gene: 9.

This CDR3 is CASRASQGGNNEQFF. The CDR3 nucleotides read TGTGCCAGCAGAGCGTCACAGGGGGGTAACAATGAGCAGTTCTTC. The rearrangement joins TRBV2 to TRBJ2-1; 8 bases map to TRBD1. This CDR3 spans 15 amino acids. V shed 6 bases, J shed 5 bases, and the junction held 9 bases outside the gene matches. Germline lookup yields CDR1 SNHLY and CDR2 FYNNEI.

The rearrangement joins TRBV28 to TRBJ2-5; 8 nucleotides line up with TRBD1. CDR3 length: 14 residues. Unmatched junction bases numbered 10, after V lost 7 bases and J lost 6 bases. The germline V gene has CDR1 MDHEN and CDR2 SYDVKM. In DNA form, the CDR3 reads TGTGCCAGCAATCCCCGGACAGGGATAAAGACCCAGTACTTC. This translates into CASNPRTGIKTQYF. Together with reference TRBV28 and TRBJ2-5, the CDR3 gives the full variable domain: DVKVTQSSRYLVKRTGEKVFLECVQDMDHENMFWYRQDPGLGLRLIYFSYDVKMKEKGDIPEGYSVSREKKERFSLILESASTNQTSMYLCASNPRTGIKTQYFGPGTRLLVL.

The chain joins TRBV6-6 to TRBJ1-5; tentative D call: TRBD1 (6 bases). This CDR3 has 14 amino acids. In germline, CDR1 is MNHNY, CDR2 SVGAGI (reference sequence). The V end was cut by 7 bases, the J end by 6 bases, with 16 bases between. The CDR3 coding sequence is TGTGCCAGCATCCCCGACAGGTCTAGTCAGCCCCAGCATTTT. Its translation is CASIPDRSSQPQHF.

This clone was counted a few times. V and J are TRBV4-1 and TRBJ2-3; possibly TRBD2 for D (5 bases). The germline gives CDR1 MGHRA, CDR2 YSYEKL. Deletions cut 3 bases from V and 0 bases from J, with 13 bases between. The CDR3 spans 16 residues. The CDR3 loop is CASSHPGKGSTDTQYF. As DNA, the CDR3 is TGCGCCAGCAGCCACCCCGGGAAAGGTAGCACAGATACGCAGTATTTT.

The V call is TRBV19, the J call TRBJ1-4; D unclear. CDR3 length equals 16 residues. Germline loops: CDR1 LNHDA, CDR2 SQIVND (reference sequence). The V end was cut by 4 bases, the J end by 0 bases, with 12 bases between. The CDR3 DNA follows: TGTGCCAGTAGTACCTCCTCCCTTGCAACTAATGAAAAACTGTTTTTT. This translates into CASSTSSLATNEKLFF.

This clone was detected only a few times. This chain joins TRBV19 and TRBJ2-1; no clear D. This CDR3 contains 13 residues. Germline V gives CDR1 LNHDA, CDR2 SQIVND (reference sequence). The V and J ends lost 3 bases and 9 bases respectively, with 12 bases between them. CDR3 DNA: TGTGCCAGTAGTATGTCCACAAGTGGTGAGCAGTTCTTC. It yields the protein CASSMSTSGEQFF.